Below, one TCR beta chain is given with its context. Its antigen is not identified. The data derive from a study of cytomegalovirus exposure and HLA in healthy donors. Study-wide results and limits: One cluster of highly shared sequence variants probably arose as a sequencing artifact. Analysis performed later found roughly 17,000 TCR beta sequences associated with HLA alleles at 0.05 false discovery rate. There were 150 to 200 TCR beta chains listed as cytomegalovirus-associated. CMV serostatus alone was available as immune exposure information.

A multiplex PCR was run with 60 Vbeta primers and 13 Jbeta primers. TCRdb's copy holds only in-frame clones and misses some; the assay was immunoSEQ multiplex PCR. The repertoire has about 180,000 clones, 60% to 85% of them found once; the top ten carry about 2.7%. Germline CDR1 WNHNN, CDR2 SYGVQD (reference sequence). The V segment lost 8 bases and the J segment 0 bases; nucleotides outside the gene matches: 7. The CDR3 is 14 amino acids. The sample was PBMCs. The gene calls are TRBV10-1 and TRBJ2-7, with 7 bases lining up with TRBD1. The TCR was taken from a male donor in good health and CMV-seronegative. In DNA, the CDR3 is TGCGCCAGCTCCGGACAGGAAAACTCCTACGAGCAGTACTTC. The encoded protein is CASSGQENSYEQYF.